Considering frequency, the clone carrying this T cell receptor (beta chain) is medium-sized. One tube held mixed TRB-A and TRB-B primer pools for touch-down PCR. TCRdb derives one entry per CDR3 protein from the multiplex PCR reads, leaving out DNA. This table holds 5,600 or so distinct CDR3 sequences. This specimen belongs to a study of T cell clusters in autoimmune cytopenias. Approximately 40,000 genome equivalents of blood DNA were amplified for TRB. From germline, CDR1 is SGHNT and CDR2 YYREEE (reference sequence). The CDR3 is 15 amino acids. This sample also belongs to another study, concerning T cell repertoires in aging, cancer and after chemotherapy.

The sequenced material came from peripheral blood. The chain employs TRBV5-4 and TRBJ2-3; as DNA is missing, the TRBD2 call by TCRdb cannot be tested. The TCR was taken from a human donor in good health. CDR3 protein: CASRPSGSSTDTQYF.